This T cell receptor beta chain was profiled in a study of T cell responses to AZD1222 COVID-19 vaccine. Study-wide results and caveats: The study reported that nearly half of spike-specific TCRs target unmutated variant regions.

This CDR3 has 13 residues. The V gene's germline CDR1 is SEHNR and CDR2 FQNEAQ (reference sequence). V was cut by 1 base and J by 1 base, with 2 bases left in between. The data were produced by immunoSEQ multiplex PCR, yet TCRdb's version contains in-frame clones alone and is incomplete. The sample holds about 140,000 clones, 80% to 95% seen once. To note about this clone: Its antigen is currently unknown.

Sample: peripheral blood, taken 28 days after the second AZD1222 dose. The TCR comes from an adult who received the AZD1222 COVID-19 vaccine. The chain employs TRBV7-9 and TRBJ1-3; D unresolved. The DNA for the CDR3 is TGTGCCAGCAGCTTAGATTCTGGAAACACCATATATTTT. This gives the protein CASSLDSGNTIYF.